This T cell receptor beta chain derives from a study of T cells after posttransplantation cyclophosphamide listed by TCRdb under 2016. Describing the broader study: Using TRB sequencing, the study followed how the T cell repertoire reconstituted after myeloablative bone marrow transplantation in which posttransplantation cyclophosphamide served as GVHD prophylaxis. Samples from roughly 35 PTCy-treated patients, along with samples from roughly 15 of their related bone marrow donors, underwent antigen receptor sequencing. TRA and TRB clonality were tightly correlated in several samples, so subsequent TCR analyses focused on TRB only. In 3 patients, TRB sequencing was also performed on up to 3 more blood samples taken 2 to 5.2 years after transplant, and in 4 patients, pretransplant blood was also TRB-sequenced. Blood from every one of the roughly 35 PTCy patients who had 1-year posttransplant specimens underwent TRB sequencing. Public TRB sequences were checked against a database of over 3,600 sequences associated with responses to pathogens, tumor antigens, self-antigens and alloantigens.

On the day of marrow donation, related bone marrow donors gave peripheral blood samples. Peripheral blood and bone marrow mononuclear cells were isolated by Ficoll-Hypaque density centrifugation and cryopreserved. Genomic DNA was the input for TRB sequencing, which was run either with the immunoSEQ assay at survey resolution or with the hsTCRB kit. Under the source paper's analysis protocol: Initial read processing used immunoSEQ software, and repertoire analyses used the LymphoSeq R package. For each TRB dataset, clonality was calculated as 1 minus normalized Shannon entropy, and the Gini coefficient was computed as well. To infer phenotypes in unsorted samples, TRB sequences from sorted subsets of the recipient or donor were mapped onto the unsorted samples of the same recipient. Here the immuneACCESS table is served through TCRdb, limited to in-frame sequences with V and J called. Missing clones are a known gap in these copies; in checked studies unresolved V genes cover under half, and the rest lacks a known reason. V and J calls plus clone size are reproduced from that table; the DNA served to infer D and trimming. The table for this sample lists about 52,000 clones; roughly 94% of them were counted only once. The ten biggest clones cover approximately 2.9% of the sample.

Including cysteine and phenylalanine, the CDR3 has 15 amino acids. Here the CDR3 DNA is all that survives: 45 bases in frame from base 1. V was cut back by 4 bases and J by 7 bases, leaving a gap of 21 bases between them. The paper's findings and limits, for the study overall: The TRB repertoires of T cells infiltrating skin or the GI tract showed only limited overlap with the TRB repertoires found in blood. At 1-2 months, donor-recipient similarity was low but rose over the first year, and the later blood repertoires were often dominated by donor CD8+ memory clones. Across fewer than 50 patients, TRB clonality was highly associated with recipient CMV seropositivity and CMV reactivation, and diversity in PTCy patients was similar to diversity in CNI/methotrexate controls.

Notes on this clone: Its antigen is unknown. No base quality values were provided; no much bigger clone lies one nucleotide off.

Sequencing was carried out using PBMCs. The origin of this receptor is a woman in her twenties or thirties in good health and a related stem cell transplant donor. The chain employs TRBV5-3 and TRBJ2-7; 6 matching bases give a weak D call of TRBD1. TRBV5-3 is an ORF, with its function uncertain. The bases read TGTGCCAGAAGCGTAGGGGACATCACCCTTGGGGAGCAGTACTTC. This translates into CARSVGDITLGEQYF.